This T cell receptor (beta chain) was documented in a study of blood T cell repertoires in COVID-19. Across the whole study: Samples representing acute and convalescent COVID-19 were sourced from the United States, Italy and Spain. T cells, B-cell-depleted T cells, or PBMCs supplied cDNA or gDNA.

Germline V gene data show CDR1 as SNHLY and CDR2 as FYNNEI. The CDR3 is 12 residues long. The germline V and J ends were trimmed by 4 bases and 3 bases, with 6 bases remaining between them. As originally analysed: Quantification of nucleated cells was approximated via reference gene primer amplification. Produced via immunoSEQ multiplex PCR; TCRdb's table is partial and in-frame only. That table supplies the V and J calls and clone size; D and trimming were determined from the DNA. The sample records about 170,000 clones, over 80% being singletons. This chain connects TRBV2 to TRBJ1-2; tentative D call: TRBD1 (6 bases). The sequence was obtained from a woman of 80 years or more with active or convalescent COVID-19. Sequenced material: peripheral blood. The chain's CDR3 is CASSAGDYGYTF. CDR3 bases: TGTGCCAGCAGTGCAGGGGACTATGGCTACACCTTC.